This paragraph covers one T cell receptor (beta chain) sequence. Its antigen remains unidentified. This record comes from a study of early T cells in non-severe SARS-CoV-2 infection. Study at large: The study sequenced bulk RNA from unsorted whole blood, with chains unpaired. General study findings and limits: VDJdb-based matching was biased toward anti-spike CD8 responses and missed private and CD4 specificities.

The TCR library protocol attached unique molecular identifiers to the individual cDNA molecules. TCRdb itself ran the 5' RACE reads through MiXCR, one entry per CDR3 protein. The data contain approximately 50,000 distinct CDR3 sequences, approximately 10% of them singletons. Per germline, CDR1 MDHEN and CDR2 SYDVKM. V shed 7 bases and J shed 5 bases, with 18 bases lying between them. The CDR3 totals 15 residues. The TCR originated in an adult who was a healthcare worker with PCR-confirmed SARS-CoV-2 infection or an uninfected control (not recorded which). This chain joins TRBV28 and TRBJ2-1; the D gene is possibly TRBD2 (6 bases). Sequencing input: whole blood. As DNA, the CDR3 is TGTGCCAGCAACTCCCCCGGAGGGTGGAACAATGAGCAGTTCTTC. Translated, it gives CASNSPGGWNNEQFF.